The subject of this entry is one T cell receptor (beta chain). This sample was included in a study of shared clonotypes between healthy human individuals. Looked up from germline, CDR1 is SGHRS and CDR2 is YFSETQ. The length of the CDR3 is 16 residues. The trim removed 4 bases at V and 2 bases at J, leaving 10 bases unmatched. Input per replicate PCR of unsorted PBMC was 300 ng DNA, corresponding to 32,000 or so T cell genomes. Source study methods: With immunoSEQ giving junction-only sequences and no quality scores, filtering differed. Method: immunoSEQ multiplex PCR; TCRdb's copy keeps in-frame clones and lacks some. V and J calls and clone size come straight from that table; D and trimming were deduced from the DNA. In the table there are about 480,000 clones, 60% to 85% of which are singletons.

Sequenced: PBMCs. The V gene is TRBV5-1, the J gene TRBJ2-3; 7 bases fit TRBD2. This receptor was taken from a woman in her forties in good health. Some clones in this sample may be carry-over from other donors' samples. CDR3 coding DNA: TGCGCCAGCAGCCGCACTACCGGGACTATCACAGATACGCAGTATTTT. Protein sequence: CASSRTTGTITDTQYF.